This T cell receptor beta chain was sequenced for a study of shared clonotypes between healthy human individuals. About the study: Each donor had three CD4 naive, three CD4 memory, two CD8 naive and one CD8 memory plate. General observations from the study: The study sampled only blood, and tissue repertoires likely differ.

Sorted-subset replicate PCR reactions were performed with about 210 ng DNA, corresponding to tens of thousands of T cell genomes. Generated by immunoSEQ multiplex PCR, the TCRdb table keeps only in-frame clones and is missing some. The sample holds about 2.4 million clones, just over 90% seen once. The trim removed 5 bases at V and 7 bases at J, leaving 13 bases unmatched. CDR3 length: 16 amino acids. Germline V CDR1 and CDR2: MDHEN, SYDVKM. Worth noting for this clone: Antigen unknown.

The V gene is TRBV28, the J gene TRBJ2-2, with 7 nucleotides matching TRBD1. The specimen sequenced was naive CD4+ T cells sorted from blood. Documented subset: CD45RA+ positively selected. The receptor was derived from a man aged 18 to 35 in good health. In nucleotides, the CDR3 is TGTGCCAGCAGTCGACGACAGGGTATAAGGAACGGGGAGCTGTTTTTT. Its translation: CASSRRQGIRNGELFF.